This TCR beta chain was obtained from a study of regulatory T cells in long-lasting Graves disease (dated by TCRdb to the early 2020s). Regarding the research as a whole: Persistent Graves' disease meant more than 5 years of antithyroid drug treatment with TSH receptor autoantibodies that stayed positive. This study used TCR sequencing and RNA sequencing of peripheral blood to compare persistent Graves' disease patients against newly diagnosed Graves' disease patients. The study was conducted in China and was registered as a clinical trial. TCR sequencing covered about 13 persistent and 20 or so newly diagnosed Graves' disease patients, around 35 samples in total. Antithyroid drugs had been taken for approximately 10 years on average by persistent Graves' disease patients in the clinical cohort.

Library prep was done by multiplex PCR. TCRdb lists the instrument as Illumina HiSeq 4000. To build TCR beta libraries, CDR3 regions were amplified by Arm-PCR using iRepertoire HTBI primers. PCR products were gel purified before sequencing. Regarding the original processing steps: Gene usage analysis of CDR3 amino acid clonotypes relied on the approximately 62 TRBV and 14 TRBJ segments identified across samples. COPE and FqMerger were used to merge the filtered high-quality paired reads into contigs. Contigs were aligned with BLAST to IMGT TRBV, TRBD and TRBJ reference genes, and CDR3 was defined per IMGT. Highly expanded clones were defined as clonotypes with a frequency above 0.1%. Repertoire diversity was measured by Shannon entropy, and V-J evenness by the Gini coefficient. A clonotype was considered public if more than one individual shared it. TCRdb reran the public reads through fastp at Q25 and MiXCR, keeping productive beta chains. Identical CDR3 proteins give one entry, which carries the most common genes and DNA. The V and J calls follow TCRdb's processing rather than the paper's. The sample table shows about 660,000 distinct CDR3 sequences, and 25% to 35% are seen once. The top ten clones comprise under 50% of the sample.

Findings and caveats that apply to the study as a whole: As a limitation, the authors acknowledged that the small sample size may reduce accuracy. Sequencing and analysis were restricted to the TCR beta chain. Preferential use of TRBV28, TRBJ1-2 and TRBJ2-5 was observed in persistent disease, whereas TRBV20-1 and TRBJ2-1 were favored in newly diagnosed disease. Persistent patients shared more public clonotypes among themselves (2,741) than newly diagnosed patients did (about 970). Peripheral blood alone was examined, since thyroid tissue, which constituted the primary lesion, could not be accessed. Lower TCR Shannon entropy and fewer highly expanded clones were observed in persistent Graves' disease patients than in newly diagnosed patients, which suggested clonal expansion.

Sample time point, as interpreted from the label and publication: persistent/refractory GD, antithyroid drugs over 5 years with positive TRAb. For both TCR sequencing and RNA sequencing, RNA was extracted from PBMCs in TRIzol. The diagnosis of Graves' disease followed American Thyroid Association guidelines. Recruitment of patients was carried out at an endocrinology department in Xi'an, China. From each patient, around 9 milliliters of peripheral blood was collected into an EDTA anticoagulant tube. Ficoll Paque Plus density gradient separation was used to isolate PBMCs, and no further T cell sorting was done. RNA quality was checked with an Agilent 2100 Bioanalyzer and agarose gel, and concentration with a NanoDrop 2000. For this clonotype: Its antigen remains unidentified. The record has no base qualities; no much larger clone is one base away.

From the cysteine through the phenylalanine, the CDR3 covers 11 amino acids. Here the CDR3 DNA is all that survives: 33 bases in frame from base 1. The germline V gene (reference sequence) specifies GTSNPN as CDR1 and SVGIG as CDR2. Between the V and J ends, shortened by 7 bases and 5 bases respectively, the junction contains 12 bases. This chain joins TRBV30 to TRBJ2-7, with the D gene not clear enough to name. The sample was peripheral blood mononuclear cells (PBMCs), taken when the disease was refractory, from a patient treated with antithyroid drugs. The receptor's source is a female donor with Graves disease. The nucleotide sequence reads TGTGCCTCTCTCGCCTGGGACGAGCAGTACTTC. It is translated as CASLAWDEQYF. With all but the CDR3 taken from the reference TRBV30 and TRBJ2-7 genes, the full variable domain is: SQTIHQWPATLVQPVGSPLSLECTVEGTSNPNLYWYRQAAGRGLQLLFYSVGIGQISSEVPQNLSASRPQDRQFILSSKKLLLSDSGFYLCASLAWDEQYFGPGTRLTVT.